This is a list of T cell receptor beta chains from one sample in a study of early T cells in non-severe SARS-CoV-2 infection. TCRdb reprocessed the 5' RACE reads with MiXCR, giving one entry per CDR3 protein. The sample records about 61,000 distinct CDR3 sequences, 10% to 14% being singletons. Sequencing used whole blood. The receptors shown here come from an adult who was a healthcare worker with PCR-confirmed SARS-CoV-2 infection or an uninfected control (not recorded which). Each CDR3 is given with its conserved first and last residue. The D gene is left open where the match is weak. Clone size is given for some rows only: seen once, a few or many times, or a class if the clone is expanded.

clone_size	j_call	d_call	v_call	cdr3_nt	cdr3_aa
many	TRBJ1-2	.	TRBV5-4	TGTGCCAGCAGCTTGGGGCAGGGGTTGTATGGCTACACCTTC	CASSLGQGLYGYTF
few	TRBJ2-3	.	TRBV6-4	TGTGCCAGCAGTCGTGGAGGGGGGCGTGCAGATACGCAGTATTTT	CASSRGGGRADTQYF
many	TRBJ2-2	TRBD1	TRBV12-3/TRBV12-4	TGTGCCAGCAGTTTAAGGGCAGGGGGCGTCCCCGGGGAGCTGTTTTTT	CASSLRAGGVPGELFF
many	TRBJ2-6	.	TRBV7-9	TGTGCCAGCAGCTTTAAAATGAGTTCTGGGGCCAACGTCCTGACTTTC	CASSFKMSSGANVLTF
many	TRBJ1-6	.	TRBV4-3	TGCGCCAGCAGCCAAGATGGCACGGAAAGTAATTCACCCCTCCACTTT	CASSQDGTESNSPLHF
.	TRBJ2-1	.	TRBV9	TGTGCCAGCAGCGCCATTTTGATCGGTGAGCAGTTCTTC	CASSAILIGEQFF
.	TRBJ1-1	.	TRBV5-4	TGTGCCAGCAGCTCGAACACTGAAGCTTTCTTT	CASSSNTEAFF
.	TRBJ1-4	.	TRBV18	TGTGCCAGCGAAGGGAATGAAAAACTGTTTTTT	CASEGNEKLFF
many	TRBJ2-1	.	TRBV7-2	TGTGCCAGCAGCTATGGTTTACGAGCCGGCCACAATGAGCAGTTCTTC	CASSYGLRAGHNEQFF
.	TRBJ2-2	.	TRBV27	TGTGCCAGCAGTTCCCGACCAGGGGTGAGCGGGGAGCTGTTTTTT	CASSSRPGVSGELFF
many	TRBJ2-7	.	TRBV2	TGTGCCAGCAGTGAAGATTACGAGCAGTACTTC	CASSEDYEQYF
many	TRBJ2-3	.	TRBV12-3/TRBV12-4	TGTGCCAGCAGCCTCAGAGTATCAGATACGCAGTATTTT	CASSLRVSDTQYF
many	TRBJ1-1	.	TRBV11-2	TGTGCCAGCAGCTCCTTGGGATGGGTGACGAACACTGAAGCTTTCTTT	CASSSLGWVTNTEAFF
many	TRBJ2-7	TRBD1	TRBV11-2	TGTGCCAGCAGCTCGACAGGGGTCGAGCAGTACTTC	CASSSTGVEQYF
.	TRBJ2-3	.	TRBV2	TGTGCCAGCAGGCTAGCGAATACGCAGTATTTT	CASRLANTQYF
many	TRBJ2-6	.	TRBV5-1	TGCGCCAGCAGCTTGGAACCTAACCCCTCTGGGGCCAACGTCCTGACTTTC	CASSLEPNPSGANVLTF
many	TRBJ2-1	TRBD2	TRBV7-2	TGTGCCAGCAGCTTAGCGGCTAGCGGGGGGGCAAATGATTCGAGTAGGCAGTTCTTC	CASSLAASGGANDSSRQFF
many	TRBJ2-7	.	TRBV7-6	TGTGCCAGCAGCTTAGAGCCTCAGGGAGTAGTTTCCTACGAGCAGTACTTC	CASSLEPQGVVSYEQYF
few	TRBJ2-7	TRBD2	TRBV12-3/TRBV12-4	TGTGCCAGCAGTCGTAGGACCGGGACTAGCGGGGCAAGTGGTGTGAGGGAGCAGTACTTC	CASSRRTGTSGASGVREQYF
many	TRBJ2-2	.	TRBV12-3/TRBV12-4	TGTGCCAGCAGTGGGTTACACAAAATTACTGGGGAGCTGTTTTTT	CASSGLHKITGELFF
many	TRBJ2-5	.	TRBV11-2	TGTGCCAGCAGCTCCTGGGGGGAGCAAGAGACCCAGTACTTC	CASSSWGEQETQYF
many	TRBJ1-4	TRBD1	TRBV3-1	TGTGCCAGCAGCCACAGGACAGGGAATTTGGCTAATGAAAAACTGTTTTTT	CASSHRTGNLANEKLFF
.	TRBJ2-7	TRBD2	TRBV12-3/TRBV12-4	TGTGCCAGCAGTTCCGGGACTAGCGAGAATTACGAGCAGTACTTC	CASSSGTSENYEQYF
many	TRBJ2-5	TRBD2	TRBV9	TGTGCCAGCAGCGTATGGCCTAGCGGGGGCCAACGGACCCAGTACTTC	CASSVWPSGGQRTQYF